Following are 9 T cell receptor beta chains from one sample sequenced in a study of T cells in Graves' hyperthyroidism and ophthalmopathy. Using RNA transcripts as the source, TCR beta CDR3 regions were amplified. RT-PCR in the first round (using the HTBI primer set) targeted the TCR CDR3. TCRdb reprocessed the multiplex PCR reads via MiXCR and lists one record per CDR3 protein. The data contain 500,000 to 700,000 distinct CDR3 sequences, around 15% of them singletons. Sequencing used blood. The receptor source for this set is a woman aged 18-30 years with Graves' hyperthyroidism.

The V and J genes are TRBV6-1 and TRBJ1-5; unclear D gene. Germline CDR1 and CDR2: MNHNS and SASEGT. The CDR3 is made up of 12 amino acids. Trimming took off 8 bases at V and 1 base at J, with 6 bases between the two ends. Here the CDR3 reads CASASSNQPQHF. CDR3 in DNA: TGTGCCAGCGCCTCCAGCAATCAGCCCCAGCATTTT.

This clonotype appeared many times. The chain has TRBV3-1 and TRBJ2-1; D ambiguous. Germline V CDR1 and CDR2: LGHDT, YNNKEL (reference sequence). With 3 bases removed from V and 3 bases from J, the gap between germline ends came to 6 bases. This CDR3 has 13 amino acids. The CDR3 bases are TGTGCCAGCAGCCAGAGTGGCTACAATGAGCAGTTCTTC. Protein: CASSQSGYNEQFF.

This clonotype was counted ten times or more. CDR3 protein: CASSLGTMNEQFF. DNA for the CDR3: TGTGCCAGCAGCTTAGGGACTATGAACGAGCAGTTCTTC. The V and J genes are TRBV7-8 and TRBJ2-1; tentatively, D is TRBD2 (6 bases). V was clipped by 1 base and J by 10 bases, with 11 bases between them. CDR1 and CDR2 (germline): SGHVS, FQNEAQ. This CDR3 region has 13 residues.

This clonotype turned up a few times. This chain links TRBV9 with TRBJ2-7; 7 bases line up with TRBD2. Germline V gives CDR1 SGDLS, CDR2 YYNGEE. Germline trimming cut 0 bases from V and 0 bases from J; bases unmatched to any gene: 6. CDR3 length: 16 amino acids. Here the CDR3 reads CASSVAVGGSSYEQYF. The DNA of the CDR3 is TGTGCCAGCAGCGTAGCTGTGGGAGGGAGCTCCTACGAGCAGTACTTC.

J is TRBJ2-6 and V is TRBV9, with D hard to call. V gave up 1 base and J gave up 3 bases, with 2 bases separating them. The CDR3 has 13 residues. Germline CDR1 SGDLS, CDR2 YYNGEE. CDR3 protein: CASSVFGANVLTF. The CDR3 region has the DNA TGTGCCAGCAGCGTATTTGGGGCCAACGTCCTGACTTTC. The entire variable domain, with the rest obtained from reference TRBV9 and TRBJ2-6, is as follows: DSGVTQTPKHLITATGQRVTLRCSPRSGDLSVYWYQQSLDQGLQFLIQYYNGEERAKGNILERFSAQQFPDLHSELNLSSLELGDSALYFCASSVFGANVLTFGAGSRLTVL.

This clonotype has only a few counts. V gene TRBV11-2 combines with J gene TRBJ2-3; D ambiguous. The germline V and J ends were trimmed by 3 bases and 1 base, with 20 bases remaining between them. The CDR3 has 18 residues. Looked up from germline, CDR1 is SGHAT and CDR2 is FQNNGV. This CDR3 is CASSFLPADLLGTDTQYF. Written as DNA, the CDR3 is TGTGCCAGCAGCTTCCTCCCGGCGGACCTTTTGGGCACAGATACGCAGTATTTT.

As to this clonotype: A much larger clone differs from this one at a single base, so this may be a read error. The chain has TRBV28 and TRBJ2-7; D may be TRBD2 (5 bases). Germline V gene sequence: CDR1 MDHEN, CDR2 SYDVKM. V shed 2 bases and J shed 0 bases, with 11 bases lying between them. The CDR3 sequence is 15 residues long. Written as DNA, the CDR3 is TGTGCCAGCAGTTTAGTGGGAGAGAGCTCCTACGAGCAGTACTTC. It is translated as CASSLVGESSYEQYF.

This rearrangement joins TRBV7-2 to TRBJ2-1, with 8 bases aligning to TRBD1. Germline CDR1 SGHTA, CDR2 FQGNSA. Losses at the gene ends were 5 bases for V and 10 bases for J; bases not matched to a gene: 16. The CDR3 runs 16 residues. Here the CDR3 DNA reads TGTGCCAGCAGCCAGGATCAGGGGGCCGGGTGGTGGGAGCAGTTCTTC. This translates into CASSQDQGAGWWEQFF.

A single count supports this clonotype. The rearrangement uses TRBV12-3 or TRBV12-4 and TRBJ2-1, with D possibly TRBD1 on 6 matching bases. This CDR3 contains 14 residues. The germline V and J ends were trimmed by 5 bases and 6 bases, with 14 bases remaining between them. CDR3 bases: TGTGCCAGCAGTGAATATCAGGGGCCCAATGAGCAGTTCTTC. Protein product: CASSEYQGPNEQFF.